This T cell receptor (beta chain) originates from a study of shared clonotypes between healthy human individuals. The CDR3 contains 14 residues. V was clipped by 5 bases and J by 4 bases; unmatched bases: 7. From germline, CDR1 is SGHTA and CDR2 FQGNSA. Here immunoSEQ multiplex PCR was the method, and the copy in TCRdb shows in-frame clones only, minus some. This table holds 300,000 or so clones, approximately 79% found once. The rearrangement uses TRBV7-2 and TRBJ2-5, with TRBD2 matching 7 bases. The sequencing sample was made of memory CD4+ T cells sorted from blood. Indicated subset: CD45RA-negative fraction. The receptor's source is a man aged 25-40 years in good health. CDR3 DNA sequence: TGTGCCAGCAGCAGAAGCGGGATTGGAGAGACCCAGTACTTC. Amino acid sequence: CASSRSGIGETQYF.